The 14 T cell receptor beta chains listed next were all sequenced from one sample in a study of regulatory T cells in long-lasting Graves disease. CDR3 regions were amplified by Arm-PCR using iRepertoire HTBI primers to build TCR beta libraries. MiXCR was run by TCRdb on the multiplex PCR reads, yielding one entry per CDR3 protein. The sample has 520,000 or so distinct CDR3 sequences; around 12% are singletons. As to time point: newly diagnosed GD, antithyroid drugs for less than 3 months. The TCR library used RNA extracted from PBMCs. A further study also used this sample, focusing on T cells in Graves' hyperthyroidism and ophthalmopathy.

The material sequenced was peripheral blood mononuclear cells (PBMCs), taken at new diagnosis, from a patient treated with antithyroid drugs. The source of these receptors is a woman aged 30 to 39 with Graves disease.

This clonotype was recorded at least ten times. This chain connects TRBV2 to TRBJ1-1, with D perhaps TRBD1 (6 bases). The CDR3 covers 13 residues. The germline V and J ends were trimmed by 3 bases and 5 bases, with 10 bases remaining between them. CDR1 and CDR2 from the germline V gene are SNHLY and FYNNEI. Here the CDR3 reads CASSEEGVTEAFF. Here the CDR3 DNA reads TGTGCCAGCAGTGAGGAGGGGGTAACTGAAGCTTTCTTT.

The rearrangement links TRBV29-1 to TRBJ2-7; either TRBD1 or TRBD2 may fit D (6 bases each). The germline gives CDR1 SQVTM, CDR2 ANQGSEA. The CDR3 is made up of 14 amino acids. V gave up 6 bases and J gave up 3 bases, with 18 bases separating them. CDR3 loop: CSVRGGQGGYEQYF. The DNA for the CDR3 is TGCAGCGTCCGAGGGGGGCAGGGCGGCTACGAGCAGTACTTC.

As regards this clonotype: One junction end does not reproduce the germline sequence, and a read error may be involved. This chain uses TRBV20-1 with TRBJ2-3, with TRBD1 as a possible D gene (5 bases). This CDR3 contains 15 residues. CDR1 is DFQATT and CDR2 is SNEGSKA in the germline V gene (reference sequence). The CDR3 sequence: CGASSWGWGTDTQYF. CDR3 in DNA: TGCGGTGCTAGTTCGTGGGGCTGGGGCACAGATACGCAGTATTTT.

The sample holds many counts of this clonotype. The chain has TRBV20-1 and TRBJ2-1, with a tentative D call TRBD1 (6 bases). CDR3 length: 14 amino acids. Germline CDR1 reads DFQATT; CDR2 reads SNEGSKA (reference sequence). Trimming left V 2 bases short and J 1 base short, with 9 bases between. The CDR3 bases are TGCAGTGCTAGATGGCAGGGGTCCTACAATGAGCAGTTCTTC. It is translated as CSARWQGSYNEQFF.

This clonotype has a count of ten or more. The chain uses TRBV28 and TRBJ2-1, with 7 nucleotides matching TRBD2. Germline CDR1 MDHEN, CDR2 SYDVKM. V lost 6 bases and J lost 6; bases outside the gene matches: 17. The CDR3 runs 17 residues. The CDR3 DNA follows: TGTGCCAGCAGCCCCGGTAAGCGGGACGTAATTAGCAATGAGCAGTTCTTC. This encodes CASSPGKRDVISNEQFF.

This clonotype has a handful of counts. The CDR3, as DNA: TGTGCCAGCAAGGGAGAAAACCTCAATTCACCCCTCCACTTT. Residues: CASKGENLNSPLHF. The chain combines TRBV2 with TRBJ1-6; D is uncertain. CDR3 length: 14 amino acids. V lost 7 bases, J lost 7 bases, and 14 bases lay in between. Per the germline V gene, CDR1 is SNHLY and CDR2 is FYNNEI. The entire variable domain, with the rest obtained from reference TRBV2 and TRBJ1-6, is as follows: EPEVTQTPSHQVTQMGQEVILRCVPISNHLYFYWYRQILGQKVEFLVSFYNNEISEKSEIFDDQFSVERPDGSNFTLKIRSTKLEDSAMYFCASKGENLNSPLHFGNGTRLTVT.

The sample holds many counts of this clonotype. One end of the junction varies from germline; a read error may be responsible. This sequence joins TRBV5-1 and TRBJ2-7, with TRBD1 identical over 10 bases. CDR1 and CDR2 from the germline V gene are SGHRS and YFSETQ. CDR3 length: 14 residues. This CDR3 is CASSLGQGAYEQYF. CDR3 DNA sequence: TGTGCCAGCAGCTTAGGACAGGGGGCCTACGAGCAGTACTTC.

CDR3 amino acids: CATLEAGELFF. CDR3 in DNA: TGTGCCACACTCGAGGCCGGGGAGCTGTTTTTT. This rearrangement joins TRBV27 to TRBJ2-2; no reliable D call. The V end was cut by 10 bases, the J end by 6 bases, with 9 bases between. From germline, CDR1 is MNHEY and CDR2 SMNVEV (reference sequence). This CDR3 contains 11 residues.

The genes are TRBV19 and TRBJ2-1, with D possibly TRBD2 on 5 matching bases. The CDR3 totals 16 residues. Germline loops: CDR1 LNHDA, CDR2 SQIVND (reference sequence). V dropped 3 bases and J dropped 1 base, with 13 bases sitting between them. In DNA, the CDR3 is TGTGCCAGTAGTATCTCGTTGGGGAGATCCTACAATGAGCAGTTCTTC. It yields the protein CASSISLGRSYNEQFF.

This clonotype was seen ten or more times. V usage is TRBV29-1 and J usage is TRBJ2-3, with no clear D. Germline V gene data show CDR1 as SQVTM and CDR2 as ANQGSEA. This CDR3 contains 13 residues. V was trimmed by 4 bases and J by 5 bases, leaving 13 bases between them. The CDR3 DNA sequence: TGCAGCGTTGGGCGCTATAATGGAGATACGCAGTATTTT. This gives the protein CSVGRYNGDTQYF.

The chain recombines TRBV28 with TRBJ1-4, with TRBD1 as a possible D gene (5 bases). Looked up from germline, CDR1 is MDHEN and CDR2 is SYDVKM. This CDR3 region has 17 residues. The V end lost 6 bases, the J end lost 7 bases, and 24 bases lay between the germline ends. The chain's CDR3 is CASRPSGRSGFGEKLFF. The DNA of the CDR3 is TGTGCCAGCAGACCCTCAGGTCGGTCAGGGTTCGGTGAAAAACTGTTTTTT.

At least ten counts were recorded for this clonotype. The chain carries TRBV20-1 and TRBJ2-7; D gene unclear. CDR3 size: 14 residues. With 5 bases removed from V and 0 bases from J, the gap between germline ends came to 14 bases. The germline CDR1 and CDR2 sequences are DFQATT and SNEGSKA (reference sequence). The chain's CDR3 is CSAGSTPLSYEQYF. CDR3 nucleotide sequence: TGCAGTGCTGGGTCGACTCCCCTCTCCTACGAGCAGTACTTC.

This clonotype was seen repeatedly, ten times or more. CDR3 loop: CASSYSNQGEAFF. The CDR3, as DNA: TGTGCCAGCAGTTACTCGAATCAGGGTGAAGCTTTCTTT. The chain carries TRBV6-9 and TRBJ1-1; a weak D match, TRBD1 (5 bases). Germline V lookup: CDR1 MNHGY, CDR2 SVAAGI. CDR3 length equals 13 residues. Trimming left V 3 bases short and J 7 bases short, with 12 bases between.

In its sample, this clonotype was seen many times. The genes are TRBV27 and TRBJ2-1, with TRBD2 matching over 7 bases. V lost 1 base and J lost 1; bases outside the gene matches: 4. The V gene's germline CDR1 is MNHEY and CDR2 SMNVEV (reference sequence). This CDR3 has 16 residues. CDR3 bases: TGTGCCAGCAGTTTATGGGGGAGGGTTTCCTACAATGAGCAGTTCTTC. Translation gives CASSLWGRVSYNEQFF.